These T cell receptor beta chains were read from a single sample in a study of cytomegalovirus exposure and HLA in healthy donors. This table comes from immunoSEQ multiplex PCR, and its TCRdb copy is limited to in-frame clones, with some not included. The table has approximately 100,000 clones, approximately 75% seen once. Sequenced input: PBMCs. The receptors come from a middle-aged woman in good health and CMV-seronegative. Both conserved end residues are part of each CDR3. The D gene is left open where the match is weak. The size of a clone is reported for some rows only, either as once, few or many, or as a class for expanded clones.

>TRBV12-5|few|-|TRBJ2-1
CASGFLILLDDRNSYNEQFF
TGTGCTAGTGGTTTCCTTATTCTGCTGGATGACAGGAACTCCTACAATGAGCAGTTCTTC
>TRBV5-8|-|TRBD1|TRBJ2-5
CASSLTGGELVQETQYF
TGTGCCAGCAGCCTGACAGGGGGCGAATTAGTACAAGAGACCCAGTACTTC
>TRBV2|once|-|TRBJ1-1
CASSRQMNTEAFF
TGTGCCAGCAGTCGACAGATGAACACTGAAGCTTTCTTT
>TRBV11-2|-|-|TRBJ2-7
CASSLHQQGAYEQYF
TGTGCCAGCAGCTTACACCAACAGGGAGCCTACGAGCAGTACTTC
>TRBV5-4|-|TRBD2|TRBJ2-3
CASRREAGDTDTQYF
TGTGCCAGTCGCCGTGAAGCGGGGGACACAGATACGCAGTATTTT
>TRBV19|-|-|TRBJ2-5
CASSISSTQETQYF
TGTGCCAGTAGTATTAGCTCTACTCAAGAGACCCAGTACTTC
>TRBV7-3|-|TRBD2|TRBJ2-3
CASSLKGRLAGRWADTQYF
TGTGCCAGCAGCTTAAAGGGTAGACTAGCGGGAAGGTGGGCAGATACGCAGTATTTT
>TRBV11-2|-|TRBD1|TRBJ1-2
CASSLGGTDYGYTF
TGTGCCAGCAGCTTAGGCGGGACAGACTATGGCTACACCTTC
>TRBV7-2|-|TRBD1|TRBJ2-7
CASSARQGASYEQYF
TGTGCCAGCAGCGCTCGACAGGGGGCGTCCTACGAGCAGTACTTC
>TRBV7-9|-|-|TRBJ2-3
CVWSRGDTQYF
TGCGTCTGGTCCAGAGGAGATACGCAGTATTTT
>TRBV5-1|-|TRBD1|TRBJ1-2
CASSLAALDRVGGYTF
TGCGCCAGCAGCTTGGCCGCTTTGGACAGGGTGGGTGGCTACACCTTC
>TRBV7-9|-|TRBD1|TRBJ1-4
CASGGQINEKLFF
TGTGCCAGCGGGGGACAGATTAATGAAAAACTGTTTTTT
>TRBV10-1|-|-|TRBJ2-5
CASSAGQAGSQETQYF
TGCGCCAGCAGCGCCGGACAGGCGGGGTCTCAGGAGACCCAGTACTTC
>TRBV6-5|-|-|TRBJ1-5
CASSYSGDTNQPQHF
TGTGCCAGCAGTTACTCCGGGGATACGAATCAGCCCCAGCATTTT
>TRBV7-9|-|TRBD1|TRBJ2-7
CASSLGTVGSTYEQYF
TGTGCCAGCAGCTTGGGGACAGTTGGGTCCACCTACGAGCAGTACTTC
>TRBV12-5|-|-|TRBJ1-5
CASTRDNQPQHF
TGTGCTAGTACCCGGGACAATCAGCCCCAGCATTTT
>TRBV2|-|TRBD2|TRBJ2-4
CASGPTSGGTNIQYF
TGTGCCAGCGGCCCGACTAGCGGGGGCACAAACATTCAGTACTTC
>TRBV19|-|TRBD1|TRBJ1-6
CASSIAGQAKNSPLHF
TGTGCCAGTAGTATAGCGGGACAGGCCAAAAATTCACCCCTCCACTTT
>TRBV11-2|-|-|TRBJ2-2
CASSQSGANTGELFF
TGTGCCAGCAGTCAGAGCGGCGCGAACACCGGGGAGCTGTTTTTT
>TRBV5-4|-|-|TRBJ2-2
CATQASTTNTGELFF
TGTGCCACTCAAGCTAGTACAACGAACACCGGGGAGCTGTTTTTT
>TRBV27|once|-|TRBJ2-1
CASSPGGYNEQFF
TGTGCCAGCAGTCCAGGAGGCTACAATGAGCAGTTCTTC
>TRBV7-2|-|-|TRBJ2-6
CASSLGPAGANVLTF
TGTGCCAGCAGCTTAGGTCCAGCTGGGGCCAACGTCCTGACTTTC
>TRBV30|-|-|TRBJ2-2
CAWRGGNTGELFF
TGTGCCTGGAGGGGGGGGAACACCGGGGAGCTGTTTTTT
>TRBV19|-|-|TRBJ1-2
CASSLSTRSGDSYGYTF
TGTGCCAGTAGTCTTTCGACGAGGTCTGGAGATTCCTATGGCTACACCTTC
>TRBV6-1|-|-|TRBJ2-5
CASSVQGGRETQYF
TGTGCCAGCAGTGTACAGGGGGGGCGAGAGACCCAGTACTTC
>TRBV7-9|-|-|TRBJ1-2
CASSLAGPHYGYTF
TGTGCCAGCAGCTTGGCAGGGCCCCACTATGGCTACACCTTC
>TRBV19|-|TRBD2|TRBJ2-1
CASATSGGTIRHEQFF
TGTGCCAGCGCTACTAGCGGGGGTACTATTAGGCATGAGCAGTTCTTC